The TCR beta chain described here comes from a study of blood T cell repertoires in COVID-19. Study background: From the United States, Italy and Spain came samples of acute and convalescent COVID-19. In each case, the material was cDNA or gDNA derived from T cells, B-cell-depleted T cells, or PBMCs.

The germline V gene has CDR1 MNHEY and CDR2 SVGAGI. After removal of 2 bases from V and 4 bases from J, the junction contained 4 bases not matched to a gene. This CDR3 region has 14 residues. In the authors' methods: Reference gene primers were amplified, and this amplification served to estimate nucleated cell counts. Profiled with immunoSEQ multiplex PCR; TCRdb holds only in-frame clones, not every one. V and J calls and clone size are as listed in that table; D and trimming were resolved from the DNA. The sample lists approximately 110,000 clones; roughly nine tenths were seen once. The sequenced sample consisted of peripheral blood. This TCR was recovered from a woman older than 75 with acute or convalescent COVID-19. The rearrangement uses TRBV6-5 and TRBJ1-2; 7 bases line up with TRBD1. CDR3 protein: CASSYRGQSYGYTF. The DNA of the CDR3 is TGTGCCAGCAGTTACAGGGGACAGAGCTATGGCTACACCTTC.